This TCR beta chain was sequenced for a study of blood T cell repertoires in COVID-19. The sample holds one count of this clone. Between the trimmed V and J ends, which lost 4 bases and 8 bases, there was a span of 18 bases. The germline V gene encodes CDR1 MGHRA and CDR2 YSYEKL. The CDR3 runs to 16 residues. Measured with immunoSEQ multiplex PCR; TCRdb has only the in-frame clones, and not every one. This sample yields about 100,000 clones, of which roughly nine tenths are seen a single time; about 6.9% belongs to the top ten. The clonotype was recovered from a man in his thirties or forties in a cohort sampled during active COVID-19. The chain employs TRBV4-1 and TRBJ1-6; no reliable D call. Specimen: peripheral blood. DNA of the CDR3: TGCGCCAGCAGCCGGGAGATCCAAAGGAGGGATTCACCCCTCCACTTT. Residues: CASSREIQRRDSPLHF.